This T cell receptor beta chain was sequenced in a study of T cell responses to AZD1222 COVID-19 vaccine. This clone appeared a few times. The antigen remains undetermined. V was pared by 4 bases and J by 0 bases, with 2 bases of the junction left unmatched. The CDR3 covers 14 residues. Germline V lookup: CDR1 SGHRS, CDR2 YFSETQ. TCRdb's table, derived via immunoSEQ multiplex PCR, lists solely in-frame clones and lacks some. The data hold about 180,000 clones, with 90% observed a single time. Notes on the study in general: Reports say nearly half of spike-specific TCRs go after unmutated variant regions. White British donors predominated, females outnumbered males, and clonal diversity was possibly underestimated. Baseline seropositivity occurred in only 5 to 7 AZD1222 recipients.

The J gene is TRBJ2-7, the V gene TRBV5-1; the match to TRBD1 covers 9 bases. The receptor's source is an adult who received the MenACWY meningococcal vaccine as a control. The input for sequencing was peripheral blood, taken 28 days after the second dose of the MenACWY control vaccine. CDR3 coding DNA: TGCGCCAGCAGCCCGGGACAGGGCTCCTACGAGCAGTACTTC. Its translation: CASSPGQGSYEQYF.